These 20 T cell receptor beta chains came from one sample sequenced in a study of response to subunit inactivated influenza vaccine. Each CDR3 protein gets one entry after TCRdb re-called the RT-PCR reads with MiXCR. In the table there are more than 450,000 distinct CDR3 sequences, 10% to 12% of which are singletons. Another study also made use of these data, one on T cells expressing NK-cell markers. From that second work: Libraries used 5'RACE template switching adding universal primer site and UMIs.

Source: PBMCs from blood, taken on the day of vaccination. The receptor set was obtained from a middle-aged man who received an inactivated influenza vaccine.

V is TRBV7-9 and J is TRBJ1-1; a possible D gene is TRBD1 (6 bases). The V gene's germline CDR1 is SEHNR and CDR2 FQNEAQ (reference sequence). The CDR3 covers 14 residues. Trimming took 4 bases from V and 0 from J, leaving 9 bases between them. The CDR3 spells CASSSQGLNTEAFF. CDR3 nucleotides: TGTGCCAGCAGCTCACAGGGATTGAACACTGAAGCTTTCTTT.

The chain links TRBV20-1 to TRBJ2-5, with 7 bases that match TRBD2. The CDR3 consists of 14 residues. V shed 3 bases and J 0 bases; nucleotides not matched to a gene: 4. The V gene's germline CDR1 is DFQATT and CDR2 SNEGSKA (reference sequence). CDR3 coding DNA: TGCAGTGCTAGGGGAGGGTGGTACCAAGAGACCCAGTACTTC. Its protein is CSARGGWYQETQYF.

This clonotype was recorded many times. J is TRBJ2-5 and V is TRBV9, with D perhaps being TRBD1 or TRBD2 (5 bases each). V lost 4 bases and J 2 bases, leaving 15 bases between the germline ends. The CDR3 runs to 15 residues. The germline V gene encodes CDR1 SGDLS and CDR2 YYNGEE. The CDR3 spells CASSPMGRVQETQYF. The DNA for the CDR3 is TGTGCCAGCAGCCCAATGGGACGGGTACAAGAGACCCAGTACTTC.

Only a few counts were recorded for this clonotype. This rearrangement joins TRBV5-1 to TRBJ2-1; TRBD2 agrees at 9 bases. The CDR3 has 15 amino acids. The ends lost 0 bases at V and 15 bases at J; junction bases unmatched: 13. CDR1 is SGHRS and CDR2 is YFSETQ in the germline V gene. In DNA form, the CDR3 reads TGCGCCAGCAGCTTGGACGCGGGAGGGCTTCGGCGACGGTTCTTC. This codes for CASSLDAGGLRRRFF.

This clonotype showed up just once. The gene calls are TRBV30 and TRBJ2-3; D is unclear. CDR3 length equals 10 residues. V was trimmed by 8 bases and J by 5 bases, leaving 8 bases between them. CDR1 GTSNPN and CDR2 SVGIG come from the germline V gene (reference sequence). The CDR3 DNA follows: TGTGCCCAAGCACAAGATACGCAGTATTTT. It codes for CAQAQDTQYF.

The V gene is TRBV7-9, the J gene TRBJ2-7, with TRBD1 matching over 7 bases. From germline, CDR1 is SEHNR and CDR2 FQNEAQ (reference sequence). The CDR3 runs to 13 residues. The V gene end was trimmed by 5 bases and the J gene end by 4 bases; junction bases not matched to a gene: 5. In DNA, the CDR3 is TGTGCCAGCAGCATATTGACAGGGTACGAGCAGTACTTC. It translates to CASSILTGYEQYF. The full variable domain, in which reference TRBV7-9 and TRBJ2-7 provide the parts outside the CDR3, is DTGVSQNPRHKITKRGQNVTFRCDPISEHNRLYWYRQTLGQGPEFLTYFQNEAQLEKSRLLSDRFSAERPKGSFSTLEIQRTEQGDSAMYLCASSILTGYEQYFGPGTRLTVT.

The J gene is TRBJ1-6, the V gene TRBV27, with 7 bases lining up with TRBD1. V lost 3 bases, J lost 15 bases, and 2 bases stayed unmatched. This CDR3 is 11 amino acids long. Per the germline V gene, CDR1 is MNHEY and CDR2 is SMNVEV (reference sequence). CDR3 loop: CASSFRGHLHF. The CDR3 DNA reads TGTGCCAGCAGTTTTAGGGGGCACCTCCACTTT.

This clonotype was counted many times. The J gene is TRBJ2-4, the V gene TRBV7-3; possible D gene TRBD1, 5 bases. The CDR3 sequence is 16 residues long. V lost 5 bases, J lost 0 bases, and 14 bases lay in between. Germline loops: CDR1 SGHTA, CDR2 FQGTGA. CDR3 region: CASSQTVTLAKNIQYF. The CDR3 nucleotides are TGTGCCAGCAGCCAGACAGTTACCTTAGCCAAAAACATTCAGTACTTC.

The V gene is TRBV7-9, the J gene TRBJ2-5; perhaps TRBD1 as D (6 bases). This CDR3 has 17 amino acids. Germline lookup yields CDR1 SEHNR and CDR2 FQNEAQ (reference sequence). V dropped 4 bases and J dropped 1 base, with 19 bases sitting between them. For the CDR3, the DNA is TGTGCCAGCAGCTCACGGACCCACAGGGATTTCCAAGAGACCCAGTACTTC. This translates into CASSSRTHRDFQETQYF.

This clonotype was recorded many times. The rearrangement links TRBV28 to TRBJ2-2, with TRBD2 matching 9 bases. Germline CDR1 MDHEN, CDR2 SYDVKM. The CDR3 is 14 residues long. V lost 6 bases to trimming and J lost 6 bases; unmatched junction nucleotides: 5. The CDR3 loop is CASSPGLAAGELFF. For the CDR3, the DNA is TGTGCCAGCAGCCCGGGACTAGCAGCCGGGGAGCTGTTTTTT.

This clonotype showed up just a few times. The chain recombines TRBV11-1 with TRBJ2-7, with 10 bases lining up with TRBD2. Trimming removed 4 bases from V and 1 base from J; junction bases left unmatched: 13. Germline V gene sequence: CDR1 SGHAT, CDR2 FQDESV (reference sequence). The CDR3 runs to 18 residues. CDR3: CASSSNLAGGAFSYEQYF. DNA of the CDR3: TGTGCCAGCAGCTCCAATTTAGCGGGGGGCGCATTTTCCTACGAGCAGTACTTC.

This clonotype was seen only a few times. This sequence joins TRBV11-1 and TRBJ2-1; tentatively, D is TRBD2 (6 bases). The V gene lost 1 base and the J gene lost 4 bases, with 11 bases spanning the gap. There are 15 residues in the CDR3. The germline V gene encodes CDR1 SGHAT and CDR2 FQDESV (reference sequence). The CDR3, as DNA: TGTGCCAGCAGCTTAGGACGGGGGAGGTACAATGAGCAGTTCTTC. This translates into CASSLGRGRYNEQFF.

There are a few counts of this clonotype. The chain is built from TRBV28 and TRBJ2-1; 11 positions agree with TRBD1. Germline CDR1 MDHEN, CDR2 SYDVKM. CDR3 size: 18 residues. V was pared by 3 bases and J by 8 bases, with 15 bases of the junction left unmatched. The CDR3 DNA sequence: TGTGCCAGCAGTTTCATTCCGGGACAGGGGGTGGCCTCGCATGAGCAGTTCTTC. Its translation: CASSFIPGQGVASHEQFF.

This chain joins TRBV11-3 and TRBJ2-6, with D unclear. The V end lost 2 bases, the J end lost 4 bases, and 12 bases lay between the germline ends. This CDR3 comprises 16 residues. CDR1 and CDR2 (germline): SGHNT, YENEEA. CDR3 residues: CASSLIPLVGANVLTF. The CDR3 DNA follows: TGTGCCAGCAGCTTAATACCCCTCGTGGGGGCCAACGTCCTGACTTTC.

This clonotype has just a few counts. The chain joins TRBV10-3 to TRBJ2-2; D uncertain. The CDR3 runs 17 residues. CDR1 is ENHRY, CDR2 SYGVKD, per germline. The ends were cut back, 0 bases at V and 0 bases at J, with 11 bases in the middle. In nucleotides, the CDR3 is TGTGCCATCAGTGAGTCGATTAGCTTCGCGAACACCGGGGAGCTGTTTTTT. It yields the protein CAISESISFANTGELFF.

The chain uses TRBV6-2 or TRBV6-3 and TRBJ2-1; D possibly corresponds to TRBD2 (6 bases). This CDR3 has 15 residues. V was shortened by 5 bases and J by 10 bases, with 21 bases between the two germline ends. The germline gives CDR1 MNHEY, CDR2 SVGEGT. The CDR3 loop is CASSLPSGTSREQFF. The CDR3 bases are TGTGCCAGCAGTCTACCTTCGGGCACTAGCAGAGAGCAGTTCTTC.

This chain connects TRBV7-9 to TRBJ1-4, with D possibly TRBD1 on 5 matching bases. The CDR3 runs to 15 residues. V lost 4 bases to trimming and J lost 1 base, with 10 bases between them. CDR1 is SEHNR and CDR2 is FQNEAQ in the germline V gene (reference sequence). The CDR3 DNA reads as TGTGCCAGCAGCTCCAACCAGGGAACTAATGAAAAACTGTTTTTT. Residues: CASSSNQGTNEKLFF.

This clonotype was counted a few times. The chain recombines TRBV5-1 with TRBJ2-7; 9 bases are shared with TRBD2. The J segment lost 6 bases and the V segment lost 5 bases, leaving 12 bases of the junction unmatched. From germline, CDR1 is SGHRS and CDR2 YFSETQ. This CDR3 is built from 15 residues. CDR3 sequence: CASRLVAGVNSEQYF. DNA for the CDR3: TGCGCCAGCAGACTAGTAGCGGGAGTTAATAGCGAGCAGTACTTC. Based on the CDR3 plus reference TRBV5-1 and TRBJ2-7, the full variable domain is KAGVTQTPRYLIKTRGQQVTLSCSPISGHRSVSWYQQTPGQGLQFLFEYFSETQRNKGNFPGRFSGRQFSNSRSEMNVSTLELGDSALYLCASRLVAGVNSEQYFGPGTRLTVT.

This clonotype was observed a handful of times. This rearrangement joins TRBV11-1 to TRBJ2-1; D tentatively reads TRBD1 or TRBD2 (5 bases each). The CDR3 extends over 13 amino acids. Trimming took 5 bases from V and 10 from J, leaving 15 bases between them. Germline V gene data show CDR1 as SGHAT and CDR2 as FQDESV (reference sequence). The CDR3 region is CASSRDQKEEQFF. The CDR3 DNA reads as TGTGCCAGCAGCAGGGACCAGAAGGAAGAGCAGTTCTTC. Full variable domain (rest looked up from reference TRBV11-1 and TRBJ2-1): EAEVAQSPRYKITEKSQAVAFWCDPISGHATLYWYRQILGQGPELLVQFQDESVVDDSQLPKDRFSAERLKGVDSTLKIQPAELGDSAMYLCASSRDQKEEQFFGPGTRLTVL.

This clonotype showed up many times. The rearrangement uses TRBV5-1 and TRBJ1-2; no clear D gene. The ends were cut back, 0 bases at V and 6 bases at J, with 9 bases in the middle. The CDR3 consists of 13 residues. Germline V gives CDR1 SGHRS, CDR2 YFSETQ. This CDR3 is CASSLDRVHGYTF. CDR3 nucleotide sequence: TGCGCCAGCAGCTTGGACAGAGTGCATGGCTACACCTTC.